In this sample, the clone carrying this T cell receptor (beta chain) turned up a few times. Germline V gives CDR1 GTSNPN, CDR2 SVGIG (reference sequence). This CDR3 spans 11 amino acids. V was shortened by 8 bases and J by 5 bases, with 12 bases between the two germline ends. One entry per CDR3 protein, called by TCRdb with MiXCR from the RT-PCR reads. The top ten hold 6% of the sample, which has about a million distinct CDR3 sequences, 18% seen once. The data stem from a study of patients and donors after allogeneic stem cell transplantation. The genes are TRBV30 and TRBJ2-5; D possibly corresponds to TRBD1 (6 bases). The sequence was collected from a human donor who was either an allogeneic HSCT recipient or a stem cell or donor lymphocyte infusion donor (not recorded which). It is not recorded whose cells these are; they may come from a transplant donor. The sequenced sample consisted of blood, either unsorted or a sorted T cell fraction (not recorded which). Here the CDR3 reads CALGHGETQYF. DNA for the CDR3: TGTGCCCTGGGACATGGTGAGACCCAGTACTTC.